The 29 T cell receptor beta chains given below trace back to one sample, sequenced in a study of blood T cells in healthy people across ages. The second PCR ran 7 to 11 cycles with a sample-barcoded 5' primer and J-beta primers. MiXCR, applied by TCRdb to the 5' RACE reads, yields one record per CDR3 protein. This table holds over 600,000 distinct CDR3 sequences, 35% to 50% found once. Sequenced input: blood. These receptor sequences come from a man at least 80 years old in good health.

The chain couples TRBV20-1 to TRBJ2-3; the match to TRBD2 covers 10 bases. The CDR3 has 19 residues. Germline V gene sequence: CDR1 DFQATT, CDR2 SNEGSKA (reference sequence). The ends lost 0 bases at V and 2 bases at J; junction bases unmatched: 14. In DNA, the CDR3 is TGCAGTGCTAGAGATCTTGAGGCTAGCGGGGGCTTTAACACAGATACGCAGTATTTT. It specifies CSARDLEASGGFNTDTQYF.

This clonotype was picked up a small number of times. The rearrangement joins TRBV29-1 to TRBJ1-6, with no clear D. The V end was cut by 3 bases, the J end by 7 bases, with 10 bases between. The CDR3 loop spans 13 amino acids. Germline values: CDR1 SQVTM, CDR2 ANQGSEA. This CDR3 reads CSVDSRENSPLHF. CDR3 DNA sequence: TGCAGCGTTGATTCTCGGGAGAATTCACCCCTCCACTTT.

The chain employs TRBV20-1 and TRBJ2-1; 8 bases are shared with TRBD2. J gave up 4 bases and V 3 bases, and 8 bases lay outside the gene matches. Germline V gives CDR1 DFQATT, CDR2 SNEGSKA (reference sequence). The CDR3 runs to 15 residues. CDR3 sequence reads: CSASKSGSKYNEQFF. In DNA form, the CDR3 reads TGCAGTGCTAGTAAAAGCGGGAGTAAGTACAATGAGCAGTTCTTC.

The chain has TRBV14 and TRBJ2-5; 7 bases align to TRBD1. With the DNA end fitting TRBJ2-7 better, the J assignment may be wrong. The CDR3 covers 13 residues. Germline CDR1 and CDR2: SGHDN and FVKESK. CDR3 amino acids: CASSRQGSGEQYF. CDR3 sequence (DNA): TGTGCCAGCAGCCGACAGGGTTCGGGCGAGCAGTACTTC.

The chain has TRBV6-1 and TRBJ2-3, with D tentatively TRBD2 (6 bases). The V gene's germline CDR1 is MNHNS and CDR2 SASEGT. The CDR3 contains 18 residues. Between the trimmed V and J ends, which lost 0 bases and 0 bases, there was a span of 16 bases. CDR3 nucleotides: TGTGCCAGCAGTGAAGCATTATGGGGGGTGAGAAGCACAGATACGCAGTATTTT. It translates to CASSEALWGVRSTDTQYF.

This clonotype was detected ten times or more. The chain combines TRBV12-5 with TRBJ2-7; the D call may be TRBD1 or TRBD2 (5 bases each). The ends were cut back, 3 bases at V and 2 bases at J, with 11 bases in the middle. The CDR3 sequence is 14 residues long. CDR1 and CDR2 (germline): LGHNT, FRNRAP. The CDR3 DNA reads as TGTGCTAGTGGTTTCTCTGGGGGAACCTACGAGCAGTACTTC. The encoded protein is CASGFSGGTYEQYF.

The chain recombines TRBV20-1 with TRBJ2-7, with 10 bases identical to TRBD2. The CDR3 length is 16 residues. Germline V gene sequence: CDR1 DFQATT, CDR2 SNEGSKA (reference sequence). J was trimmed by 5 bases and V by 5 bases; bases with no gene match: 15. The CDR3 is CSAGRGGGTSGNEQYF. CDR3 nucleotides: TGCAGTGCTGGTCGGGGCGGAGGAACTAGCGGGAACGAGCAGTACTTC.

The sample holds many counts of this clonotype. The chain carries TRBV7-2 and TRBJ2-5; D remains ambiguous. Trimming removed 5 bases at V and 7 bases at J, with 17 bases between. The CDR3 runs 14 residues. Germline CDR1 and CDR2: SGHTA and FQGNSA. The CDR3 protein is CASSVLRKEGTQYF. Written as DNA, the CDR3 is TGTGCCAGCAGCGTTCTCAGGAAAGAAGGGACCCAGTACTTC.

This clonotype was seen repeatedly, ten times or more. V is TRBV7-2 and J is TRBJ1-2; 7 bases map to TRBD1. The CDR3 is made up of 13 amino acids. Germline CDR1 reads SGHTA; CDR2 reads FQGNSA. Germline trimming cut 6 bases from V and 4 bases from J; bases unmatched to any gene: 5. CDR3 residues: CASSRDSLYGYTF. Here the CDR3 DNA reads TGTGCCAGCAGTCGGGACAGCCTCTATGGCTACACCTTC.

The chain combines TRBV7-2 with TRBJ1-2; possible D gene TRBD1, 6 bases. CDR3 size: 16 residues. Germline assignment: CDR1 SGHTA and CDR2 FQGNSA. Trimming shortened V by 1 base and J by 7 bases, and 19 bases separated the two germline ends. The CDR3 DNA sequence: TGTGCCAGCAGCTTAGGGGGGCGGGGGTTTTTAGGTGGCTACACCTTC. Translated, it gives CASSLGGRGFLGGYTF.

CDR3 in DNA: TGTGCCAGCAGCTTGGAGCCGGTGGGTGAAGCTTTCTTT. Protein product: CASSLEPVGEAFF. This rearrangement joins TRBV5-5 to TRBJ1-1, with no clear D. The CDR3 is 13 amino acids. CDR1 and CDR2 (germline): SGHKS, YYEKEE (reference sequence). V was pared by 0 bases and J by 7 bases, with 10 bases between.

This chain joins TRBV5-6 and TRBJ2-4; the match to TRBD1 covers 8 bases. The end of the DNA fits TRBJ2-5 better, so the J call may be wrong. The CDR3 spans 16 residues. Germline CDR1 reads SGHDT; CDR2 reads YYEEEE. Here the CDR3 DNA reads TGTGCCAGCAGCAGCCGGGTCCAGGGGGCTCGGGAGACCCAGTACTTC. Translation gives CASSSRVQGARETQYF.

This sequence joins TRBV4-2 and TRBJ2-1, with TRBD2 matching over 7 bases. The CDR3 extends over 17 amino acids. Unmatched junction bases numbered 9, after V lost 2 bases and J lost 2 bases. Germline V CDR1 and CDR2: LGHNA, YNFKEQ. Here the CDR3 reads CASSQNPPTSAYNEQFF. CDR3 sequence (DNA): TGTGCCAGCAGCCAAAACCCACCCACTAGCGCCTACAATGAGCAGTTCTTC.

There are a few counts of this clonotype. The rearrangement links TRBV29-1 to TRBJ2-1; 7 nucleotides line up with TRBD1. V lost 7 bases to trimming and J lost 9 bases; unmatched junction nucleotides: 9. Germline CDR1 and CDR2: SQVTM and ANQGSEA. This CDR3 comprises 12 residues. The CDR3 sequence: CSGAGGESEQFF. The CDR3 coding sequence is TGCAGCGGCGCAGGGGGAGAGTCTGAGCAGTTCTTC.

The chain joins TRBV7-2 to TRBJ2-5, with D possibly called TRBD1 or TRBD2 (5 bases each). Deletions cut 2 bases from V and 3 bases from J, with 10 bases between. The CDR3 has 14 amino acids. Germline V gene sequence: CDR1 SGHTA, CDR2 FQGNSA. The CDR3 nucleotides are TGTGCCAGCAGCTTAAGGGACGGAAAAGAGACCCAGTACTTC. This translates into CASSLRDGKETQYF.

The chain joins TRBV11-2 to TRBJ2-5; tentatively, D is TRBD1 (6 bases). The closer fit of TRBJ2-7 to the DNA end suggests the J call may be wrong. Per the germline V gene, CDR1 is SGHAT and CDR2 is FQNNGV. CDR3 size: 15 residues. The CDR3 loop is CASSLSRQGSNEQYF. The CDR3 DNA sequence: TGTGCCAGCAGCTTAAGTAGGCAGGGGTCCAACGAGCAGTACTTC.

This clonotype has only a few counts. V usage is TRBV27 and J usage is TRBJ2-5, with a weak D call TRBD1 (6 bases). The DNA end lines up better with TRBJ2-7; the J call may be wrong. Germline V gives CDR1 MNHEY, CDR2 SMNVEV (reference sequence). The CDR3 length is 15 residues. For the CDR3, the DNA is TGTGCCAGCAGTTTAGTACCGGACAGAGGGTACGAGCAGTACTTC. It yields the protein CASSLVPDRGYEQYF.

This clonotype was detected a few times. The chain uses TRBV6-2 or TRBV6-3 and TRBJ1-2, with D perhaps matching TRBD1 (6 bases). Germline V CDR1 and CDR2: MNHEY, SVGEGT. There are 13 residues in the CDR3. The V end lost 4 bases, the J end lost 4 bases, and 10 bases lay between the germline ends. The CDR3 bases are TGTGCCAGCAGTTCAGGACAGCGCTATGGCTACACCTTC. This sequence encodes CASSSGQRYGYTF.

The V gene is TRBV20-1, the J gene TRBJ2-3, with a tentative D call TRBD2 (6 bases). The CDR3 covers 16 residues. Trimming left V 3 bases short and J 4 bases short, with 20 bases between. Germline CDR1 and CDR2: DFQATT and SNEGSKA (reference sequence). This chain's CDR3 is CSASPGVAVGSDTQYF. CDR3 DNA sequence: TGCAGTGCTAGCCCAGGAGTAGCGGTAGGATCAGATACGCAGTATTTT.

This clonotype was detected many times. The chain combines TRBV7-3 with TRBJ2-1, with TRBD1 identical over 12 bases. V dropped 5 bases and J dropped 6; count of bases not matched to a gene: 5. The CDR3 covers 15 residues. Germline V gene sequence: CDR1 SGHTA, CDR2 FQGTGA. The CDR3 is CASSAGQGAFNEQFF. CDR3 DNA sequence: TGTGCCAGCAGCGCGGGACAGGGGGCTTTCAATGAGCAGTTCTTC.

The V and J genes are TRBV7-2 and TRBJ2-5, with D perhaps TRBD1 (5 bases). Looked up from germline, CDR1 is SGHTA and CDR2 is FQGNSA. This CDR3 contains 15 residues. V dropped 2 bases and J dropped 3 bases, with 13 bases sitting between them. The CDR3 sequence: CASSLWGRSEETQYF. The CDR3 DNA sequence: TGTGCCAGCAGCTTATGGGGCAGAAGTGAAGAGACCCAGTACTTC.

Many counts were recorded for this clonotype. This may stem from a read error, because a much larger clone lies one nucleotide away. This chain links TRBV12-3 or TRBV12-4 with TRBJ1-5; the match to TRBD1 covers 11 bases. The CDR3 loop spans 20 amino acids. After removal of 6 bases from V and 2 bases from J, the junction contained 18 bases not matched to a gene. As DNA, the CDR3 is TGTGCCAGCAGCCTGCTTTTGCGGACAGGGGGCTGTAGTGGCAATCAGCCCCAGCATTTT. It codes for CASSLLLRTGGCSGNQPQHF.

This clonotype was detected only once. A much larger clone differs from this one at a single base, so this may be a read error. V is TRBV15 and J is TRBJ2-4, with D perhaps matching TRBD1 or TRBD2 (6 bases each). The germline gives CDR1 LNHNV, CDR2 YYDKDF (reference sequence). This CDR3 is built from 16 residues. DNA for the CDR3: TGTGCCACCAGTGTAGATCCGGGGGCAACCGAAAACATTCGGTACTTC. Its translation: CATSVDPGATENIRYF. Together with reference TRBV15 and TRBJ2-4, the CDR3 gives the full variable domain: DAMVIQNPRYQVTQFGKPVTLSCSQTLNHNVMYWYQQKSSQAPKLLFHYYDKDFNNEADTPDNFQSRRPNTSFCFLDIRSPGLGDTAMYLCATSVDPGATENIRYFGAGTRLSVL.

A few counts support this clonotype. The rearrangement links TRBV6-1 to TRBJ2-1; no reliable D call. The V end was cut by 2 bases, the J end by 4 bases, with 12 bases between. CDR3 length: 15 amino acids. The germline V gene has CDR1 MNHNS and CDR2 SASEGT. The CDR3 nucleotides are TGTGCCAGCAGTGAATCGCCGACAACTTACAATGAGCAGTTCTTC. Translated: CASSESPTTYNEQFF.

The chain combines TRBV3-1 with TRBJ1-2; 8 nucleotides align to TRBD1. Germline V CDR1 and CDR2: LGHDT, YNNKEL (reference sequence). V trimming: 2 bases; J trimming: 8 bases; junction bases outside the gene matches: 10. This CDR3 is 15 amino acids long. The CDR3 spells CASSQSPRTGLGYTF. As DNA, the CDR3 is TGTGCCAGCAGCCAAAGCCCAAGGACAGGGTTAGGCTACACCTTC.

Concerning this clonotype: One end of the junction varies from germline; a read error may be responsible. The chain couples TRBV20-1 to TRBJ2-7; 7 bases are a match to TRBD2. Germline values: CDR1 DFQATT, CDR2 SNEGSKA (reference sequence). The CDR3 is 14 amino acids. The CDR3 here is CSARDKERGYEQYF. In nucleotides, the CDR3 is TGTAGTGCTAGAGATAAAGAGCGGGGCTACGAGCAGTACTTC.

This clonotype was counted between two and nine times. The chain's CDR3 is CASSVATQKGQETQYF. The DNA for the CDR3 is TGTGCCAGCAGCGTAGCCACCCAGAAGGGCCAAGAGACCCAGTACTTC. The V gene is TRBV9, the J gene TRBJ2-5; D call uncertain. CDR1 and CDR2 from the germline V gene are SGDLS and YYNGEE. The CDR3 spans 16 residues. The V end lost 0 bases, the J end lost 1 base, and 13 bases lay between the germline ends.

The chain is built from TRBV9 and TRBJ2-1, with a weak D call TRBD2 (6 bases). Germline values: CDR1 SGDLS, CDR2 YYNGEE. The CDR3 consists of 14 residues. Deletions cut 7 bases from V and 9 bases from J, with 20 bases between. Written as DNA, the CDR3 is TGTGCCAGCCCCCCCGCGGCTAGCGTAGGTGAGCAGTTCTTC. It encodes CASPPAASVGEQFF.

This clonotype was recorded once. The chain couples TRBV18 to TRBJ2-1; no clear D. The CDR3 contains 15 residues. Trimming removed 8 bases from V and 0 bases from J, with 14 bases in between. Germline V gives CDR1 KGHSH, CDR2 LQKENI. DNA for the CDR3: TGTGCCAGCGCCCTGACTGAAAGCTCCTACAATGAGCAGTTCTTC. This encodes CASALTESSYNEQFF. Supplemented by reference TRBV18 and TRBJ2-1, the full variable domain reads NAGVMQNPRHLVRRRGQEARLRCSPMKGHSHVYWYRQLPEEGLKFMVYLQKENIIDESGMPKERFSAEFPKEGPSILRIQQVVRGDSAAYFCASALTESSYNEQFFGPGTRLTVL.